This TCR beta chain was sequenced during a study of neurological immune-mediated disorders. Whole-study findings and limits: Association of the multiple sclerosis repertoire cluster with clinical or MRI features was not observed for any feature. The greatest degree of TCR clonal expansion was observed in HTLV-1-associated myelopathy, with the lowest in multiple sclerosis, below that of healthy controls.

Preparation of the unsorted libraries drew on 2 million PBMCs stored at -80 C. Over 180 million TCR-beta sequences (from 15-18 subjects) were yielded by each sequencing run. TCRdb re-called the 5' RACE reads through MiXCR, storing one row per CDR3 protein. The sample has tens of thousands of distinct CDR3 sequences, approximately 4.1% seen once; the top ten hold 2.5% to 3%. With respect to this clonotype: The antigen remains undetermined.

Germline-derived CDR1 and CDR2 are SGHTA and FQGTGA. V was clipped by 3 bases and J by 7 bases; unmatched bases: 8. The CDR3 is made up of 17 amino acids. Sequences were obtained from PBMCs. This chain uses TRBV7-3 with TRBJ2-1; 14 bases fit TRBD2. The receptor comes from a man aged 45-65 years with multiple sclerosis. CDR3 region: CASSLVSRLAGGNEQFF. The CDR3 nucleotides are TGTGCCAGCAGCTTGGTTTCTCGACTAGCGGGAGGGAATGAGCAGTTCTTC.